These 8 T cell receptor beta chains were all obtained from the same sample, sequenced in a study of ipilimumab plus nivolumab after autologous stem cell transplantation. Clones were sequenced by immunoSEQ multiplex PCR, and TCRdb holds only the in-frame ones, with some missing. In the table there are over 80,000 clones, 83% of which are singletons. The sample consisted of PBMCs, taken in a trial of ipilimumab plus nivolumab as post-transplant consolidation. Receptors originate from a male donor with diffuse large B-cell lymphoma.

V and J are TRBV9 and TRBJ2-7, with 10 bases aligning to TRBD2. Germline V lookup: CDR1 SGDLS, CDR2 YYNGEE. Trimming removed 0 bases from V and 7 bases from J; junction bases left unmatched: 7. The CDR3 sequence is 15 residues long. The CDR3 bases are TGTGCCAGCAGCGTAGACAGCGGGGGGGGAAGGGAGCAGTACTTC. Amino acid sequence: CASSVDSGGGREQYF.

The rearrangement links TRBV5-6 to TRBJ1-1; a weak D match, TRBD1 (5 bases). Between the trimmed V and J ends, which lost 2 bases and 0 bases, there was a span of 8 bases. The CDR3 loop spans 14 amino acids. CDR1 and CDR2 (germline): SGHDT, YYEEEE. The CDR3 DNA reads TGTGCCAGCAGCTTCAGGGAGTTGAACACTGAAGCTTTCTTT. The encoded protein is CASSFRELNTEAFF.

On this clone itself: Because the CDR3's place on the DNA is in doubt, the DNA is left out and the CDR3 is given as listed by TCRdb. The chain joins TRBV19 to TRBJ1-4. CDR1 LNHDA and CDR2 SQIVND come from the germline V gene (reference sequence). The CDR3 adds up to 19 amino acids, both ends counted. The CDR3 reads CASSILAPTNLATNEKLFF.

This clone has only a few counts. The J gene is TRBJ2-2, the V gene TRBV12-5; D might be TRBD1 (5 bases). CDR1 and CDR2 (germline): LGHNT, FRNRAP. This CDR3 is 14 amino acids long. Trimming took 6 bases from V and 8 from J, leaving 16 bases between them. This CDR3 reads CASGNSNNRGELFF. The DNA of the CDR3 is TGTGCTAGTGGCAACAGTAACAACAGGGGGGAGCTGTTTTTT.

The CDR3 DNA is TGTGCCAGCAGCATGCGCGGGGGTTTAAACATTCAGTACTTC. Translation gives CASSMRGGLNIQYF. V is TRBV7-2 and J is TRBJ2-4; 7 bases are a match to TRBD2. The trim removed 5 bases at V and 6 bases at J, leaving 7 bases unmatched. The germline V gene encodes CDR1 SGHTA and CDR2 FQGNSA. This CDR3 is built from 14 residues. Supplemented by reference TRBV7-2 and TRBJ2-4, the full variable domain reads GAGVSQSPSNKVTEKGKDVELRCDPISGHTALYWYRQSLGQGLEFLIYFQGNSAPDKSGLPSDRFSAERTGGSVSTLTIQRTQQEDSAVYLCASSMRGGLNIQYFGAGTRLSVL.

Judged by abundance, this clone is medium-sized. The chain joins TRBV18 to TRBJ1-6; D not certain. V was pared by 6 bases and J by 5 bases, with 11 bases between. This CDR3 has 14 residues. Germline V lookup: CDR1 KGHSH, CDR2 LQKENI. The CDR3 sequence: CASSESRNNSPLHF. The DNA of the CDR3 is TGTGCCAGCTCGGAGTCGCGGAATAATTCACCCCTCCACTTT.

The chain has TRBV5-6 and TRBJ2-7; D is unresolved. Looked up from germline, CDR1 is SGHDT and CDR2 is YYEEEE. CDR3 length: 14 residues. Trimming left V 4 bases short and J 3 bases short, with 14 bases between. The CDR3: CASSIYYRNYEQYF. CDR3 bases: TGTGCCAGCAGCATTTATTACCGAAACTACGAGCAGTACTTC.

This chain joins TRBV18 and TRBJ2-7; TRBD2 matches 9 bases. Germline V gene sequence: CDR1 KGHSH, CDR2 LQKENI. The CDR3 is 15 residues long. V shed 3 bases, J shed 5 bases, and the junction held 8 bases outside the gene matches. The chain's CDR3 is CASSPVASGVDEQYF. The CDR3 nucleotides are TGTGCCAGCTCACCGGTCGCTAGCGGGGTCGACGAGCAGTACTTC.